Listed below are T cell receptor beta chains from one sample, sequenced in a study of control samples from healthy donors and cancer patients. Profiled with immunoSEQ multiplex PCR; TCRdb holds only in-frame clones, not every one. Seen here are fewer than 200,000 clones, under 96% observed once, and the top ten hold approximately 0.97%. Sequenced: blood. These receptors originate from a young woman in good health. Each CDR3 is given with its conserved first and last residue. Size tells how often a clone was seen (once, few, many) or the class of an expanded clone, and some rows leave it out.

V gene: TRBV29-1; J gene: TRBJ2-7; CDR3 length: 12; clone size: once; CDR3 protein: CSVRTSGYEQYF
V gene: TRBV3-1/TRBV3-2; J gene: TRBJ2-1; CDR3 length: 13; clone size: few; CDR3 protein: CASSQDGRHEQFF
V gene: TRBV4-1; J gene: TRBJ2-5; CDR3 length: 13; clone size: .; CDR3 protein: CASSTGARETQYF
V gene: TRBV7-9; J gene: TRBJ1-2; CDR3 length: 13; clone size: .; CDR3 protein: CASSLEQGEGYTF
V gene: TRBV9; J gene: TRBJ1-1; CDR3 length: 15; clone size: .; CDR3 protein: CASSVVEGMNTEAFF
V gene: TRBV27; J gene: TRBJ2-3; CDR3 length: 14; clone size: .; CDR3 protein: CASSLLRITDTQYF
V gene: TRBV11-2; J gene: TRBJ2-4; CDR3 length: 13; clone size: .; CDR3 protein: CASSRSTANIQYF
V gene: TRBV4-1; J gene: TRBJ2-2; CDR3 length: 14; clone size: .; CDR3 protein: CASSQVTGPGELFF
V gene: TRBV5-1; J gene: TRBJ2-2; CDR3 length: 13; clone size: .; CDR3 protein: CASRGLNTGELFF
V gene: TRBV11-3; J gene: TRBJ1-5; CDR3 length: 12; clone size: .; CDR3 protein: CASTLLGQPQHF
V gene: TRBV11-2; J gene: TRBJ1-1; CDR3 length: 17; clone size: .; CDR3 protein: CASSLRSPFLPGPEAFF
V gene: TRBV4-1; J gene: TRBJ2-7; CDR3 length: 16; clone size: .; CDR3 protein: CASSQKGTGFAYEQYF
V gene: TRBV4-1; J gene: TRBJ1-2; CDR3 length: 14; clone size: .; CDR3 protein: CASSPSIFFQSYTF
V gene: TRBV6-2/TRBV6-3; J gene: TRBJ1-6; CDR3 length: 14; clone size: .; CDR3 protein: CASSYAGGNSPLHF
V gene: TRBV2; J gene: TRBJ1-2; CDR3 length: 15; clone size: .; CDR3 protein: CASSPQGNPNYGYTF
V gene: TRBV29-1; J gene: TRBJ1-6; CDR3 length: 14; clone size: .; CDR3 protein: CSVTQGAENSPLHF
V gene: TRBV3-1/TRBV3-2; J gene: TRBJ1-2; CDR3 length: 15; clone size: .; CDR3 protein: CASSRGDRDNYGYTF
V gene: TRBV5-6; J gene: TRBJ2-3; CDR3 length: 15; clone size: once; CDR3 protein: CASSPGLAGADTQYF
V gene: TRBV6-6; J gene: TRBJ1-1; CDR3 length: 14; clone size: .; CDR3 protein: CASSSQGLSTEAFF
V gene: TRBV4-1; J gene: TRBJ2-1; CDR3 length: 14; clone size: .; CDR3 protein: CASTISGSYNEQFF
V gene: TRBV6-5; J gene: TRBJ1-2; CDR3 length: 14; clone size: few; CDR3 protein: CASTSGGYNYGYTF
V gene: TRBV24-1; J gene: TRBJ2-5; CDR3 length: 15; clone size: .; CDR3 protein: CATSARGGYQETQYF
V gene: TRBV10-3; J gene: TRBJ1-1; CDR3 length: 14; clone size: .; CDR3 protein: CATNTGTANTEAFF
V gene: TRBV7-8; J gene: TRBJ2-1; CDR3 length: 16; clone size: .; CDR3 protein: CASSLVEWQGYNEQFF
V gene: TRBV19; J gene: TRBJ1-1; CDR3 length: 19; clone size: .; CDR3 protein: CASSIWESWDAKTNTEAFF
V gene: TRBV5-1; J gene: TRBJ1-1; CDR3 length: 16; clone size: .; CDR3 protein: CASSLLLRQGGTEAFF
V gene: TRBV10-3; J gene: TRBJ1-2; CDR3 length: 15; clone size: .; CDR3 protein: CAISESGDRPYGYTF
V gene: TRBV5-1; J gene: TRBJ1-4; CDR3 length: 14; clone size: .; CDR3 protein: CASSMGQVGEKLFF
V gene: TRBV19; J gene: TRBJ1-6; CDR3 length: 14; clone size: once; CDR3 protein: CASSMAGTNSPLHF
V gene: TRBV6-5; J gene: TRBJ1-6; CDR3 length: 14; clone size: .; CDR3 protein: CASSYRGYNSPLHF
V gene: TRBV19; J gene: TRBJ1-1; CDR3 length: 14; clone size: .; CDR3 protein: CASSITGAATEAFF
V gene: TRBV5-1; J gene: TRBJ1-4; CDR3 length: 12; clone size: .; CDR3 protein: CASSLRGEKLFF
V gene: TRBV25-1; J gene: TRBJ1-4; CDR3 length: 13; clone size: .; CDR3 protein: CASSEWGIEKLFF
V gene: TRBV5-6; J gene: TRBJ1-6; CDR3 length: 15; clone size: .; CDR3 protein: CASSLDRVINSPLHF
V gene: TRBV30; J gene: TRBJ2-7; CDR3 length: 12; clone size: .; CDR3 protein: CAWRGAPYEQYF
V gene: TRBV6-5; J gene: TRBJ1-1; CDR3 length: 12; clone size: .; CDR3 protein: CASSYGGTEAFF
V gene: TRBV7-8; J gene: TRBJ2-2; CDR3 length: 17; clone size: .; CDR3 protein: CASSLAPASRVPGELFF
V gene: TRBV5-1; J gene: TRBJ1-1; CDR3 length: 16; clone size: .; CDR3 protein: CASSSRTNGPDTEAFF
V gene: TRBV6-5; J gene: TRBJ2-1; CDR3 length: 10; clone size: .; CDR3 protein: CASSWGEQFF
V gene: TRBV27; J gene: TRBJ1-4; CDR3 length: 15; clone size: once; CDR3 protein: CASKERAVRWEKLFF
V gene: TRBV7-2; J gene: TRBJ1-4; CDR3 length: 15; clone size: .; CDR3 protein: CASSASGQGSEKLFF
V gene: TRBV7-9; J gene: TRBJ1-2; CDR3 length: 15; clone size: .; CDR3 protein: CASSVTGHPTYGYTF
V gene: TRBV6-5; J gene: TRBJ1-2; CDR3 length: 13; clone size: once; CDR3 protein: CASSYDRAYGYTF
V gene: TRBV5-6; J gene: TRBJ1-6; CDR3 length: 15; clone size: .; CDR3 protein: CASSLDTGPWSPLHF
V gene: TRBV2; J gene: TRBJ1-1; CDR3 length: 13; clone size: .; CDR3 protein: CASSELLGAEAFF
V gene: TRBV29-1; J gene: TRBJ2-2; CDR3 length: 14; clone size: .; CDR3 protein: CSALAGGPTGELFF
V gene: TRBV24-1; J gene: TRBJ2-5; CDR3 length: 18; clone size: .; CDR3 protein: CATSDFKEPGGSQETQYF
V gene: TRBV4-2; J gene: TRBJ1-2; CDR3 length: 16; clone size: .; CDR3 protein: CASTHFFQSSNYGYTF
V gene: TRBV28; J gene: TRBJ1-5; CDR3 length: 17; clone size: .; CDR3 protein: CASSFSESAYSNQPQHF
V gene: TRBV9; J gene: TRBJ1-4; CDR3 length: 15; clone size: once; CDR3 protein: CASSQYGGTNEKLFF